The rows below give T cell receptor beta chains drawn from one sample of a study of STAT5B mutations in CD4+ large granular lymphocyte leukemia. Measured with immunoSEQ multiplex PCR; TCRdb has only the in-frame clones, and not every one. Counted here are about 8,000 clones, roughly 89% occurring once; the ten biggest clones make up 50%. Material for sequencing was PBMCs. These receptors were obtained from a woman in her 70s with CD4+ T-cell large granular lymphocyte leukemia. CDR3s include the opening cysteine and the closing phenylalanine or tryptophan. D genes are given only for firm matches. Not all rows give a size; the values are once, few, many and, for expanded clones, a class.

TGCGCCAGCAGCTTGGTTTTTGGTAACCTCATAGAGATCACCGGGGAGCTGTTTTTT,CASSLVFGNLIEITGELFF,TRBV5-1,.,TRBJ2-2,.
TGTGCCAGCAGCTTAGTTTTCGGGGGAGGTTCACCCCTCCACTTT,CASSLVFGGGSPLHF,TRBV11-2,.,TRBJ1-6,.
TGTGCCAGCAGCCTCTCTTTAGGGACAGGTCTCCAAGAGACCCAGTACTTC,CASSLSLGTGLQETQYF,TRBV28,TRBD1,TRBJ2-5,.
TGTGCCAGCAGCCGCGGGGGGGGCAACCGCTACGAGCAGTACTTC,CASSRGGGNRYEQYF,TRBV5-4,TRBD2,TRBJ2-7,.
TGTGCCAGCAGCATAGAGGACGGAGCCTACGAGCAGTACTTC,CASSIEDGAYEQYF,TRBV7-6,.,TRBJ2-7,.
TGTGCCTGGAGCGGTGGACTAGCGGGGGGCGGGCAAGAGACCCAGTACTTC,CAWSGGLAGGGQETQYF,TRBV30,TRBD2,TRBJ2-5,.
TGTGCCAGCAGCTTGGGGGGGACCACGGTTGGCGGGGAGCTGTTTTTT,CASSLGGTTVGGELFF,TRBV7-8,TRBD2,TRBJ2-2,.
TGTGCCAGCAGCCCCTATCTGGGCTACGAGCAGTACTTC,CASSPYLGYEQYF,TRBV7-2,.,TRBJ2-7,.
TGTGCCAGCAGCTTGTCGACTTCCGCTGGGTCAGGGGTTTTAAGAAACACCATATATTTT,CASSLSTSAGSGVLRNTIYF,TRBV5-8,.,TRBJ1-3,.
TGTGCCAGCCTTAGCGGGGTTGGCAGCAATGAGCAGTTCTTC,CASLSGVGSNEQFF,TRBV2,TRBD2,TRBJ2-1,.
TGCAGCGTCTTCCCTACGACAGGGCGGACAGATACGCAGTATTTT,CSVFPTTGRTDTQYF,TRBV29-1,TRBD1,TRBJ2-3,.
TGTGCCAGCAGTGCTTTAGTGGGAGACAAGACCTACGAGCAGTACTTC,CASSALVGDKTYEQYF,TRBV2,.,TRBJ2-7,.
TGCGCCAGCAGCCAAGCAAATAATGAGCAGTTCTTC,CASSQANNEQFF,TRBV4-1,.,TRBJ2-1,.
TGTGCCAGCAGCTTATCGCACAGGGAGGCGAACTATGGCTACACCTTC,CASSLSHREANYGYTF,TRBV7-8,.,TRBJ1-2,once
TGTGCCAGCAGCTTAAGACCGGTTTCACCCCTCCACTTT,CASSLRPVSPLHF,TRBV7-2,.,TRBJ1-6,.
TGTGCCAGCACTACATACGGGACAGGGGCGCGGTTTAAAGAGACCCAGTACTTC,CASTTYGTGARFKETQYF,TRBV5-6,TRBD1,TRBJ2-5,.
TGTGCCAGCAGTTTATTCGGGACGGTGCTCAATCAGCCCCAGCATTTT,CASSLFGTVLNQPQHF,TRBV27,.,TRBJ1-5,.
TGCGCCAGCAGCGGGGGGGACTTCACAGATACGCAGTATTTT,CASSGGDFTDTQYF,TRBV5-1,TRBD2,TRBJ2-3,.
TGCGCCAGCAGCCTCTCGGCCTCGGACATGAACACTGAAGCTTTCTTT,CASSLSASDMNTEAFF,TRBV5-1,.,TRBJ1-1,.
TGTGCCACCGACCGGTCACAGGGGGCCACCGGGGAGCTGTTTTTT,CATDRSQGATGELFF,TRBV6-1,TRBD1,TRBJ2-2,.
TGTGCCAGCAAGGCGGAGAATCAGCCCCAGCATTTT,CASKAENQPQHF,TRBV2,.,TRBJ1-5,few
TGTGCCAGTAGTAACCGGGACCTCTATGGCTACACCTTC,CASSNRDLYGYTF,TRBV19,.,TRBJ1-2,.
TGTGCCAGCAGCTTAAGAGGGGACAGTTCCATGAACACTGAAGCTTTCTTT,CASSLRGDSSMNTEAFF,TRBV13,TRBD1,TRBJ1-1,once
TGTGCCAGCAGCCGGAGACAGGGGGCAGGTACTGAAGCTTTCTTT,CASSRRQGAGTEAFF,TRBV13,TRBD1,TRBJ1-1,.
TGCGCCAGCAGCTTGGGGGGGCAGGGTTACAATGAGCAGTTCTTC,CASSLGGQGYNEQFF,TRBV5-1,.,TRBJ2-1,.
TGTGCCAGCACGGGGAAGGCGGGGACTGAAGCTTTCTTT,CASTGKAGTEAFF,TRBV6-5,.,TRBJ1-1,.
TGTGCCAGCAGCTTAGACAGGTCCAGGGGAAAACTGTTTTTT,CASSLDRSRGKLFF,TRBV7-2,.,TRBJ1-4,.
TGTGCCACCAGCGGGCTTGCTAGCGGGGGGGCCTCTGAGCAGTTCTTC,CATSGLASGGASEQFF,TRBV15,TRBD2,TRBJ2-1,.